This T cell receptor beta chain was documented in a study of OX40 agonist ivuxolimab in advanced cancers. TCRdb's copy holds only in-frame clones and misses some; the assay was immunoSEQ multiplex PCR. The table includes 45,000 to 65,000 clones, more than 65% detected once. Trimming stripped 1 base from V and 0 bases from J, with 10 bases between. This CDR3 spans 17 amino acids. Germline V gives CDR1 KGHSH, CDR2 LQKENI. Whole-study results and caveats: The work left the antigen specificity of expanded peripheral T cells undetermined.

The sample holds a few counts of this clone. Its antigen is still unknown. Specimen: CD4+ or CD8+ T cells sorted from blood, collected in a trial of the OX40 agonist ivuxolimab. The receptor comes from an adult with an advanced solid tumor such as melanoma, head and neck, liver or kidney cancer. J is TRBJ2-6 and V is TRBV18, with D maybe TRBD1 (5 bases). In DNA form, the CDR3 reads TGTGCCAGCTCACCACTTACAGGCGACTCTGGGGCCAACGTCCTGACTTTC. Amino acid sequence: CASSPLTGDSGANVLTF.